This entry features one T cell receptor (beta chain) sequence. The data originate from a study of shared T cell receptors in the human thymus. TCRdb keeps only in-frame clones here, not all; method: immunoSEQ multiplex PCR. This sample carries some 760,000 clones, approximately 83% of them seen once, and the ten largest clones take more than 0.01%. Trimming took 4 bases from V and 7 from J, leaving 21 bases between them. The CDR3 contains 17 residues. Germline V gene lookup returns CDR1 SGHDT and CDR2 YYEEEE. This sample was also put to use in a study of human thymus T cells. That report adds: Biased V and J segment usage appeared in thymus and peripheral blood. Related research found strongly overlapping thymic repertoires in unrelated individuals.

The rearrangement joins TRBV5-6 to TRBJ1-6; D unresolved. This TCR derives from a girl less than two years old with a congenital heart defect. The sequencing sample was made of thymocytes. In DNA form, the CDR3 reads TGTGCCAGCAGCCGAGGCTCGCGGTACTCTGAAAATTCACCCCTCCACTTT. This sequence encodes CASSRGSRYSENSPLHF.